These 2 T cell receptor beta chains were sequenced from one sample in a study of cytomegalovirus exposure and HLA in healthy donors. PCR used 60 Vbeta primers and 13 Jbeta primers. Assay used: immunoSEQ multiplex PCR; TCRdb lists only in-frame clones, some missing. Here the sample spans around 200,000 clones, about 85% being singletons. Material for sequencing was PBMCs. These receptors were obtained from a woman between 50 and 59 years old in good health and CMV-seropositive.

The rearrangement links TRBV7-8 to TRBJ2-4; no clear D. The germline V and J ends were trimmed by 6 bases and 0 bases, with 9 bases remaining between them. CDR3 size: 14 residues. CDR1 is SGHVS, CDR2 FQNEAQ, per germline. This CDR3 is CASSPQIAKNIQYF. The CDR3 bases are TGTGCCAGCAGTCCACAAATAGCCAAAAACATTCAGTACTTC.

V usage is TRBV19 and J usage is TRBJ1-5; D is possibly TRBD1 (5 bases). Trimming removed 2 bases from V and 0 bases from J, with 8 bases in between. This CDR3 has 15 residues. Germline values: CDR1 LNHDA, CDR2 SQIVND (reference sequence). The CDR3 DNA is TGTGCCAGTAGTATACAGGGACTTAGCAATCAGCCCCAGCATTTT. This encodes CASSIQGLSNQPQHF.